Listed here are 16 T cell receptor beta chains from one sample, sequenced in a study of T cell responses to AZD1222 COVID-19 vaccine. Some clones are missing from TCRdb's copy, which holds only in-frame ones; the method was immunoSEQ multiplex PCR. Among some 70,000 clones listed, approximately 80% were seen once. Sample: peripheral blood, taken 28 days after the second AZD1222 dose. The receptors were gathered from an adult who received the AZD1222 COVID-19 vaccine.

This clone was detected only once. The chain combines TRBV30 with TRBJ2-3; D gene ambiguous. Between the trimmed V and J ends, which lost 1 base and 0 bases, there was a span of 5 bases. CDR3 length: 13 residues. The germline gives CDR1 GTSNPN, CDR2 SVGIG (reference sequence). This CDR3 is CAWSERSTDTQYF. Here the CDR3 DNA reads TGTGCCTGGAGTGAGCGAAGCACAGATACGCAGTATTTT.

The CDR3 DNA follows: TGTGCCAGCAGCCCAATTAGGGACAGGGGATATGGCTACACCTTC. This encodes CASSPIRDRGYGYTF. This chain joins TRBV7-2 and TRBJ1-2, with TRBD1 matching 10 bases. Germline CDR1 reads SGHTA; CDR2 reads FQGNSA. The V gene end was trimmed by 5 bases and the J gene end by 5 bases; junction bases not matched to a gene: 8. The CDR3 runs 15 residues.

V is TRBV10-3 and J is TRBJ1-1; no definite D call. Trimming left V 5 bases short and J 4 bases short, with 11 bases between. The CDR3 contains 13 residues. Per the germline V gene, CDR1 is ENHRY and CDR2 is SYGVKD. The CDR3 loop reads CAISRMESTEAFF. DNA of the CDR3: TGTGCCATCAGTCGCATGGAGAGCACTGAAGCTTTCTTT.

The rearrangement joins TRBV29-1 to TRBJ2-3; perhaps TRBD2 as D (5 bases). The V and J ends lost 1 base and 7 bases respectively, with 12 bases between them. This CDR3 has 13 residues. In germline, CDR1 is SQVTM, CDR2 ANQGSEA. Here the CDR3 reads CSVEGVAGNTQYF. For the CDR3, the DNA is TGCAGCGTTGAAGGGGTAGCCGGGAATACGCAGTATTTT.

The chain carries TRBV24-1 and TRBJ2-1, with a tentative D call TRBD2 (6 bases). Germline V lookup: CDR1 KGHDR, CDR2 SFDVKD. The CDR3 runs 18 residues. V gave up 3 bases and J gave up 6 bases, with 23 bases separating them. DNA for the CDR3: TGTGCCACCAGTGATCCAAATGCGTTAGGTCGGGGGACCAATGAGCAGTTCTTC. Its protein is CATSDPNALGRGTNEQFF.

The V gene is TRBV10-3, the J gene TRBJ2-5; D is undetermined. Trimming cost V 0 bases and J 5 bases, with 7 bases left between them. The CDR3 consists of 13 residues. Germline V lookup: CDR1 ENHRY, CDR2 SYGVKD. This CDR3 reads CAISESIRETQYF. CDR3 sequence (DNA): TGTGCCATCAGTGAGTCGATAAGGGAGACCCAGTACTTC.

J is TRBJ1-6 and V is TRBV18, with D possibly being TRBD1 (6 bases). V was cut by 5 bases and J by 9 bases, with 14 bases left in between. Germline loops: CDR1 KGHSH, CDR2 LQKENI. The CDR3 sequence is 14 residues long. CDR3 DNA sequence: TGTGCCAGCTCAGGCCAGGGGATCACTTCACCCCTCCACTTT. Translated, it gives CASSGQGITSPLHF.

The table lists this clone with a few counts. The rearrangement uses TRBV10-3 and TRBJ2-7; perhaps TRBD2 as D (5 bases). CDR1 and CDR2 from the germline V gene are ENHRY and SYGVKD. V lost 3 bases and J lost 1, with 7 bases in between. The CDR3 sequence is 13 residues long. CDR3 amino acids: CAISEGLSYEQYF. The DNA of the CDR3 is TGTGCCATCAGTGAAGGACTGTCCTACGAGCAGTACTTC.

The chain combines TRBV7-2 with TRBJ1-6; D not certain. Trimming took off 5 bases at V and 5 bases at J, with 13 bases between the two ends. Per the germline V gene, CDR1 is SGHTA and CDR2 is FQGNSA. The CDR3 covers 15 residues. The CDR3 sequence: CASSPVGRNNSPLHF. The CDR3 DNA sequence: TGTGCCAGCAGCCCCGTGGGGAGGAATAATTCACCCCTCCACTTT. Full variable domain (remainder filled in from reference TRBV7-2 and TRBJ1-6): GAGVSQSPSNKVTEKGKDVELRCDPISGHTALYWYRQSLGQGLEFLIYFQGNSAPDKSGLPSDRFSAERTGGSVSTLTIQRTQQEDSAVYLCASSPVGRNNSPLHFGNGTRLTVT.

The chain employs TRBV30 and TRBJ2-3; D gene unclear. The CDR3 is 14 residues long. Trimming removed 2 bases at V and 0 bases at J, with 9 bases between. Germline V gives CDR1 GTSNPN, CDR2 SVGIG (reference sequence). Here the CDR3 DNA reads TGTGCCTGGAGTAGGGTTGCGAGCACAGATACGCAGTATTTT. Protein sequence: CAWSRVASTDTQYF.

This chain joins TRBV19 and TRBJ1-4, with unresolved D. Germline V gene lookup returns CDR1 LNHDA and CDR2 SQIVND (reference sequence). V was clipped by 3 bases and J by 5 bases, with 13 bases between them. The CDR3 is 15 amino acids. The CDR3 DNA sequence: TGTGCCAGTAGTATCACGGAGGGCGAAAATGAAAAACTGTTTTTT. It codes for CASSITEGENEKLFF. Variable domain in full (rest from reference TRBV19 and TRBJ1-4): DGGITQSPKYLFRKEGQNVTLSCEQNLNHDAMYWYRQDPGQGLRLIYYSQIVNDFQKGDIAEGYSVSREKKESFPLTVTSAQKNPTAFYLCASSITEGENEKLFFGSGTQLSVL.

The rearrangement links TRBV5-4 to TRBJ2-2; D gene unclear. This CDR3 region has 15 residues. V shed 1 base and J shed 1 base, with 8 bases lying between them. CDR1 is SGHNT, CDR2 YYREEE, per germline (reference sequence). The CDR3 region has the DNA TGTGCCAGCAGCTTGCGTCAGATGAACACCGGGGAGCTGTTTTTT. As protein: CASSLRQMNTGELFF.

V is TRBV4-1 and J is TRBJ1-1, with TRBD1 as a possible D gene (5 bases). CDR1 and CDR2 (germline): MGHRA, YSYEKL. The CDR3 extends over 14 amino acids. V lost 1 base and J 4 bases, leaving 10 bases between the germline ends. The CDR3 coding sequence is TGCGCCAGCAGCCAAGGATTCGGGGGCACTGAAGCTTTCTTT. Residues: CASSQGFGGTEAFF.

The chain employs TRBV16 and TRBJ2-6; D possibly corresponds to TRBD1 (5 bases). CDR1 KGHSY and CDR2 FQNENV come from the germline V gene. Trimming removed 2 bases from V and 0 bases from J, with 5 bases in between. The CDR3 runs 15 residues. CDR3 coding DNA: TGTGCCAGCAGCCAAAGGGGCTCTGGGGCCAACGTCCTGACTTTC. This encodes CASSQRGSGANVLTF.

The chain joins TRBV6-5 to TRBJ1-1; D unresolved. The V and J ends lost 6 bases and 4 bases respectively, with 12 bases between them. Germline CDR1 and CDR2: MNHEY and SVGAGI. The CDR3 has 13 residues. Here the CDR3 DNA reads TGTGCCAGCAGACGGTCGGAGGGCACTGAAGCTTTCTTT. It is translated as CASRRSEGTEAFF.

This clone appeared a single time. The chain uses TRBV23-1 and TRBJ1-4; D ambiguous. TRBV23-1 is sorted into the ORF group, with uncertain function. This CDR3 contains 15 residues. V was shortened by 0 bases and J by 7 bases, with 12 bases between the two germline ends. The CDR3 spells CASSQSREVGEKLFF. The CDR3 DNA reads as TGCGCCAGCAGTCAATCCCGGGAGGTGGGTGAAAAACTGTTTTTT.